Below are 8 T cell receptor beta chains sequenced from a single sample in a study of cytomegalovirus exposure and HLA in healthy donors. Assay used: immunoSEQ multiplex PCR; TCRdb lists only in-frame clones, some missing. This sample has more than 85,000 clones; around nine tenths occur once, and the top ten carry around 2.1%. The sample comprised PBMCs. The receptors were gathered from a young woman in good health and CMV-seronegative.

This clone was found a few times. V usage is TRBV19 and J usage is TRBJ2-1; possible D gene TRBD1, 6 bases. Deletions cut 4 bases from V and 13 bases from J, with 11 bases between. Germline-derived CDR1 and CDR2 are LNHDA and SQIVND (reference sequence). The CDR3 runs 11 residues. CDR3 loop: CASSRDILQFF. CDR3 in DNA: TGTGCCAGTAGTAGGGACATCTTACAGTTCTTC. The variable domain in full, completed from reference TRBV19 and TRBJ2-1, reads DGGITQSPKYLFRKEGQNVTLSCEQNLNHDAMYWYRQDPGQGLRLIYYSQIVNDFQKGDIAEGYSVSREKKESFPLTVTSAQKNPTAFYLCASSRDILQFFGPGTRLTVL.

CDR3 residues: CASSPSRGSTYEQYF. The CDR3 nucleotides read TGTGCCAGCTCCCCCTCAAGGGGGTCGACCTACGAGCAGTACTTC. The rearrangement uses TRBV18 and TRBJ2-7, with D possibly being TRBD1 (6 bases). CDR1 and CDR2 from the germline V gene are KGHSH and LQKENI. Trimming took off 6 bases at V and 2 bases at J, with 17 bases between the two ends. CDR3 length: 15 amino acids. Together with reference TRBV18 and TRBJ2-7, the CDR3 gives the full variable domain: NAGVMQNPRHLVRRRGQEARLRCSPMKGHSHVYWYRQLPEEGLKFMVYLQKENIIDESGMPKERFSAEFPKEGPSILRIQQVVRGDSAAYFCASSPSRGSTYEQYFGPGTRLTVT.

J is TRBJ1-2 and V is TRBV5-4; 7 bases map to TRBD1. This CDR3 has 13 residues. The V segment lost 4 bases and the J segment 7 bases; nucleotides outside the gene matches: 7. CDR1 is SGHNT, CDR2 YYREEE, per germline (reference sequence). The CDR3 DNA follows: TGTGCCAGCAGCGCCCGACAGGGTGGTGGCTACACCTTC. Translation: CASSARQGGGYTF. The variable domain in full, completed from reference TRBV5-4 and TRBJ1-2, reads ETGVTQSPTHLIKTRGQQVTLRCSSQSGHNTVSWYQQALGQGPQFIFQYYREEENGRGNFPPRFSGLQFPNYSSELNVNALELDDSALYLCASSARQGGGYTFGSGTRLTVV.

The gene calls are TRBV18 and TRBJ1-1; D remains ambiguous. Germline CDR1 reads KGHSH; CDR2 reads LQKENI. The CDR3 consists of 15 residues. V was cut by 3 bases and J by 1 base, with 12 bases left in between. The DNA of the CDR3 is TGTGCCAGCTCACCCTCGCACAGCTCGAACACTGAAGCTTTCTTT. It codes for CASSPSHSSNTEAFF. The complete variable domain, with remaining parts taken from reference TRBV18 and TRBJ1-1, reads NAGVMQNPRHLVRRRGQEARLRCSPMKGHSHVYWYRQLPEEGLKFMVYLQKENIIDESGMPKERFSAEFPKEGPSILRIQQVVRGDSAAYFCASSPSHSSNTEAFFGQGTRLTVV.

V is TRBV29-1 and J is TRBJ1-1; D gene ambiguous. The CDR3 covers 13 residues. With 2 bases removed from V and 0 bases from J, the gap between germline ends came to 7 bases. In germline, CDR1 is SQVTM, CDR2 ANQGSEA. CDR3 bases: TGCAGCGTTGAAAGGCGGTTGAACACTGAAGCTTTCTTT. Translating it yields CSVERRLNTEAFF.

The chain employs TRBV7-2 and TRBJ1-3, with D hard to call. CDR1 is SGHTA, CDR2 FQGNSA, per germline. The CDR3 loop spans 13 amino acids. The V end lost 5 bases, the J end lost 4 bases, and 9 bases lay between the germline ends. CDR3 bases: TGTGCCAGCAGCCCCTCGACAGGAAACACCATATATTTT. Translation gives CASSPSTGNTIYF. Drawing the rest from reference TRBV7-2 and TRBJ1-3, the complete variable domain is GAGVSQSPSNKVTEKGKDVELRCDPISGHTALYWYRQSLGQGLEFLIYFQGNSAPDKSGLPSDRFSAERTGGSVSTLTIQRTQQEDSAVYLCASSPSTGNTIYFGEGSWLTVV.

This rearrangement joins TRBV19 to TRBJ2-2, with D hard to call. The CDR3 length is 13 residues. V was pared by 5 bases and J by 2 bases, with 6 bases between. Germline CDR1 is LNHDA and CDR2 is SQIVND (reference sequence). CDR3 loop: CASSVSNTGELFF. The CDR3, as DNA: TGTGCCAGTAGTGTTAGCAACACCGGGGAGCTGTTTTTT.

The V call is TRBV9, the J call TRBJ2-5; the match to TRBD1 covers 7 bases. V gave up 0 bases and J gave up 2 bases; unmatched junction bases: 4. The CDR3 covers 15 residues. Germline CDR1 and CDR2: SGDLS and YYNGEE. The CDR3 nucleotides read TGTGCCAGCAGCGTAGGCCAGGGGGTTCAAGAGACCCAGTACTTC. Protein: CASSVGQGVQETQYF.